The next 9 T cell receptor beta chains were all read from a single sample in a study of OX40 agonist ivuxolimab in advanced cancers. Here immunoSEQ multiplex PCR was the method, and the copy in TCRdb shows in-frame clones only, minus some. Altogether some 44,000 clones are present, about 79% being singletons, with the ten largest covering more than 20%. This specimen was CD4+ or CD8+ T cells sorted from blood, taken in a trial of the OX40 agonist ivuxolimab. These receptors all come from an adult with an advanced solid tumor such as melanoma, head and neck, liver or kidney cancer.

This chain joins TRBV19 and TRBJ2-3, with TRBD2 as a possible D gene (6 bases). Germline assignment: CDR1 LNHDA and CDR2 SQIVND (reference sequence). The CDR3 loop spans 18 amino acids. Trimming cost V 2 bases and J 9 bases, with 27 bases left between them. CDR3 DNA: TGTGCCAGTAGTATAAAGTCGGGGGACTTCTCTAAACCTGTGACGCAGTATTTT. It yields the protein CASSIKSGDFSKPVTQYF.

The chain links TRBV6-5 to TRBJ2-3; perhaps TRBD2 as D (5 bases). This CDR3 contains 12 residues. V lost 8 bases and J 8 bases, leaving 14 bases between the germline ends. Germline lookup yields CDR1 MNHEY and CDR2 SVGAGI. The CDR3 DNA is TGTGCCAGCCGGAGCCCCGGGGTTACGCAGTATTTT. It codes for CASRSPGVTQYF.

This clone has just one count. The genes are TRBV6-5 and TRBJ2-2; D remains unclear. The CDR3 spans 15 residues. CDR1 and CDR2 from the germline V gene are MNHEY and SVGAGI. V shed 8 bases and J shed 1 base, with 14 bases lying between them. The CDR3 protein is CASALRRWNTGELFF. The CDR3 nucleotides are TGTGCCAGCGCGCTACGGCGATGGAACACCGGGGAGCTGTTTTTT.

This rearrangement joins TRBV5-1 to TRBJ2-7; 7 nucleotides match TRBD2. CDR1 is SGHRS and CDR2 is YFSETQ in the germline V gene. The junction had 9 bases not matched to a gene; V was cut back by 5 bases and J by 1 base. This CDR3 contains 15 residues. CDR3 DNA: TGCGCCAGCAGTCTGACGGGGGGTCCTTCCTACGAGCAGTACTTC. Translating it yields CASSLTGGPSYEQYF.

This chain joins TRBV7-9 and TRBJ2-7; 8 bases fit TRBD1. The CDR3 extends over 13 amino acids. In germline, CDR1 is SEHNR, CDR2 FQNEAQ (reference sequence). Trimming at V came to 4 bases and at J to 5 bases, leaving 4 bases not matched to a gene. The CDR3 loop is CASSSDRANEQYF. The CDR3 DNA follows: TGTGCCAGCAGCTCGGACAGGGCTAACGAGCAGTACTTC.

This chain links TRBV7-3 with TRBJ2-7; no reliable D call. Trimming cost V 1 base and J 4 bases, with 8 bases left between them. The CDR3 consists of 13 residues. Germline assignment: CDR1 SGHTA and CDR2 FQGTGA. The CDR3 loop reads CASSLRLEYEQYF. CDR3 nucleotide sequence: TGTGCCAGCAGCTTAAGGCTGGAGTACGAGCAGTACTTC.

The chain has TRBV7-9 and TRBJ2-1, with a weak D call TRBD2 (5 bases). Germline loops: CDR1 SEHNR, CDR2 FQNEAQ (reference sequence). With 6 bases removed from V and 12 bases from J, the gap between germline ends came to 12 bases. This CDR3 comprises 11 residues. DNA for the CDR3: TGTGCCAGCAGTAAAACAGAGGGGCAGTTCTTC. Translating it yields CASSKTEGQFF.

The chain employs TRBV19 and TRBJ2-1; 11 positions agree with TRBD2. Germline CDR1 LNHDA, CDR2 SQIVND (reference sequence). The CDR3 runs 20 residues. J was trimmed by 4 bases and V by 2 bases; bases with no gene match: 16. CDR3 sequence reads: CASSIPSGVGRLAGYNEQFF. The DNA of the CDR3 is TGTGCCAGTAGTATACCAAGCGGTGTTGGAAGACTAGCGGGGTACAATGAGCAGTTCTTC.

Written as DNA, the CDR3 is TGTGCCAGCAGAACGGGACTAGCGGGCCGGGAGCTGTTTTTT. Its protein is CASRTGLAGRELFF. The rearrangement uses TRBV6-1 and TRBJ2-2; 12 nucleotides line up with TRBD2. With V trimmed by 6 bases and J by 9 bases, 5 bases remained unmatched. Germline V gene sequence: CDR1 MNHNS, CDR2 SASEGT. This CDR3 is 14 amino acids long.